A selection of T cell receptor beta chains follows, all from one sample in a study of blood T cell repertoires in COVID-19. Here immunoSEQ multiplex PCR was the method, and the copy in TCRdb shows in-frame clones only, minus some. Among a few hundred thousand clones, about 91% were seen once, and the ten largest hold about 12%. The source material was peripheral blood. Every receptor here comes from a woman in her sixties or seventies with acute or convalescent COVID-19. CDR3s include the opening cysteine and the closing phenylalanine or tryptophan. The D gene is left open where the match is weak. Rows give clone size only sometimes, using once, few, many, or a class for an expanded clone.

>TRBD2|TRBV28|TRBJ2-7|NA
CASRGPGGKQYF
TGTGCCAGCAGGGGCCCCGGGGGGAAGCAGTACTTC
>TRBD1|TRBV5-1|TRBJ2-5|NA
CASSLDTAGGVLETQYF
TGCGCCAGCAGCTTGGATACGGCAGGGGGAGTTTTGGAGACCCAGTACTTC
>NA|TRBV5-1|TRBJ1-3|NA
CASSLDLAGNTIYF
TGCGCCAGCAGCTTGGATTTAGCTGGAAACACCATATATTTT
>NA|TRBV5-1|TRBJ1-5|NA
CASSANSGQPQHF
TGCGCCAGCAGCGCAAACAGTGGTCAGCCCCAGCATTTT
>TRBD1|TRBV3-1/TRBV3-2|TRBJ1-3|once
CASSLPGQGATGNTIYF
TGTGCCAGCAGTCTCCCGGGACAGGGGGCGACTGGAAACACCATATATTTT
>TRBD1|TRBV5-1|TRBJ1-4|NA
CASSPGTGGGEKLFF
TGCGCCAGCAGCCCGGGAACAGGGGGTGGTGAAAAACTGTTTTTT
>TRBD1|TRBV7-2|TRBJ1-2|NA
CASSPLWDRGAYGYTF
TGTGCCAGCAGCCCTCTCTGGGACAGGGGTGCCTATGGCTACACCTTC
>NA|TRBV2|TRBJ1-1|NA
CASREAQGSTEAFF
TGTGCCAGCAGGGAAGCCCAGGGAAGCACTGAAGCTTTCTTT
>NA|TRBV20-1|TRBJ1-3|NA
CSASSGSTGNTIYF
TGCAGTGCTAGTTCCGGGAGCACTGGAAACACCATATATTTT
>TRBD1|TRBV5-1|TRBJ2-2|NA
CASSRDRVNTGELFF
TGCGCCAGCAGTCGTGACAGGGTTAACACCGGGGAGCTGTTTTTT
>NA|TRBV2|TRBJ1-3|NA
CASSEAGSSGNTIYF
TGTGCCAGCAGTGAAGCAGGGAGCTCTGGAAACACCATATATTTT
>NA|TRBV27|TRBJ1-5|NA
CASSFRGGNQPQHF
TGTGCCAGCAGTTTCCGGGGAGGCAATCAGCCCCAGCATTTT
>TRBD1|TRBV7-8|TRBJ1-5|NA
CASSQNRGSNQPQHF
TGTGCCAGCAGCCAGAACAGGGGCAGCAATCAGCCCCAGCATTTT
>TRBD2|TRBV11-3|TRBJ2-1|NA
CASSLGTSPGGFYNEQFF
TGTGCCAGCAGCTTAGGGACTAGCCCGGGTGGGTTCTACAATGAGCAGTTCTTC
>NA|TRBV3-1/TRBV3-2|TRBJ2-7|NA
CASSQVGGSYEQYF
TGTGCCAGCAGCCAAGTAGGGGGCTCCTACGAGCAGTACTTC
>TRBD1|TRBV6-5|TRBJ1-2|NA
CASRTDRLYGYTF
TGTGCCAGCAGAACGGACAGGCTCTATGGCTACACCTTC
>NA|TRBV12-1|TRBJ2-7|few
CASSWLSGSAYEQYF
TGTGCCAGCAGCTGGCTTAGCGGGAGCGCCTACGAGCAGTACTTC
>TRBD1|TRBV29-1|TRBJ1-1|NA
CSAIQGGWDTEAFF
TGCAGCGCGATTCAGGGGGGATGGGACACTGAAGCTTTCTTT
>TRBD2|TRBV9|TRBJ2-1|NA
CASSVGIAGVGDNEQFF
TGTGCCAGCAGCGTAGGGATAGCGGGAGTAGGGGACAATGAGCAGTTCTTC
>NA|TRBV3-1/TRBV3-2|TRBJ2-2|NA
CASSRPRRGPGELFF
TGTGCCAGCAGCCGACCCAGGCGGGGTCCCGGGGAGCTGTTTTTT
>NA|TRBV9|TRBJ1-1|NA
CASSVEGVKGTEAFF
TGTGCCAGCAGCGTAGAAGGGGTGAAGGGCACTGAAGCTTTCTTT
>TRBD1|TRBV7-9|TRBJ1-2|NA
CASSLQGWYGYTF
TGTGCCAGCAGCCTACAGGGGTGGTATGGCTACACCTTC
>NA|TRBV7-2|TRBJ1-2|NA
CASSLDAGRRSNYGYTF
TGTGCCAGCAGCTTAGATGCGGGCAGGCGTTCTAACTATGGCTACACCTTC
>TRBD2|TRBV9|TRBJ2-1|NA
CASSVRPAGVVNEQFF
TGTGCCAGCAGCGTACGGCCAGCGGGAGTAGTTAATGAGCAGTTCTTC
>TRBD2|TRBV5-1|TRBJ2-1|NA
CASSVGLAGDGNHNEQFF
TGCGCCAGCAGCGTCGGACTAGCGGGAGACGGGAACCACAATGAGCAGTTCTTC
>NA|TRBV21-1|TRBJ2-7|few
CASSNRGLYEQYF
TGTGCCAGCAGCAACCGCGGTTTATACGAGCAGTACTTC
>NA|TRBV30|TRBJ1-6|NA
CAWDRGRSSYNSPLHF
TGTGCCTGGGACCGAGGCCGGAGCTCCTATAATTCACCCCTCCACTTT
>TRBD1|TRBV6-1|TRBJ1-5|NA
CASSENWTGGFQPQHF
TGTGCCAGCAGTGAAAACTGGACAGGGGGCTTTCAGCCCCAGCATTTT
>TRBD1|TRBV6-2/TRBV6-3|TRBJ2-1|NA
CASSYSLGQGSEQFF
TGTGCCAGCAGTTACTCCTTAGGACAGGGTAGTGAGCAGTTCTTC
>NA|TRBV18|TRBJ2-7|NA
CASSPTELLHEQYF
TGTGCCAGCTCACCAACGGAGCTCCTCCACGAGCAGTACTTC
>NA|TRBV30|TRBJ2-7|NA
CAWTYATGPYEQYF
TGTGCCTGGACGTATGCTACAGGCCCCTACGAGCAGTACTTC
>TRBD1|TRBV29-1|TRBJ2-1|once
CSVDVQGARNEQFF
TGCAGCGTTGATGTACAGGGGGCGAGGAATGAGCAGTTCTTC
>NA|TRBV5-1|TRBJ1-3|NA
CASSDRSSGNTIYF
TGCGCCAGCAGTGACAGAAGCTCTGGAAACACCATATATTTT
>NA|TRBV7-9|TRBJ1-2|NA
CASSLNQGSLYGYTF
TGTGCCAGCAGCTTAAACCAGGGATCGCTCTATGGCTACACCTTC
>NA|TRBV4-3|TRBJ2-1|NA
CASSQLSGRALRGNEQFF
TGCGCCAGCAGCCAACTATCAGGCCGAGCTCTGCGCGGGAATGAGCAGTTCTTC
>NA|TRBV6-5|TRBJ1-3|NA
CASSRQSGNTIYF
TGTGCCAGCAGTCGACAGTCTGGAAACACCATATATTTT
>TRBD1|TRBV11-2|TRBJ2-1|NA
CASSRQGASEQFF
TGTGCCAGCAGCCGACAGGGGGCTAGTGAGCAGTTCTTC
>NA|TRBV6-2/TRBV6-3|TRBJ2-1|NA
CASSKIAGGLLSSYNEQFF
TGTGCCAGCAGTAAGATAGCTGGGGGCCTCCTGAGCTCCTACAATGAGCAGTTCTTC
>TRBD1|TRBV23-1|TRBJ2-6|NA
CASSPEFPGQGANVLTF
TGCGCCAGCAGTCCGGAATTTCCGGGACAGGGGGCCAACGTCCTGACTTTC
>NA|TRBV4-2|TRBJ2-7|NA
CASSQGDYSYEQYF
TGTGCCAGCAGCCAAGGTGACTATTCCTACGAGCAGTACTTC
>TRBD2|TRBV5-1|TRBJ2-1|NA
CASSLAPLAGAYNEQFF
TGCGCCAGCAGCTTGGCCCCCCTAGCGGGAGCCTACAATGAGCAGTTCTTC
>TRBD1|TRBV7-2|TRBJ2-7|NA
CASSLHRGHYEQYF
TGTGCCAGCAGCTTGCACAGGGGCCACTACGAGCAGTACTTC
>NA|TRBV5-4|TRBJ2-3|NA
CASSLRSGGRGTDTQYF
TGTGCCAGCAGCCTACGGTCGGGGGGCCGAGGGACAGATACGCAGTATTTT
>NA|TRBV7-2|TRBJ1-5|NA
CASSLLKGEAQPQHF
TGTGCCAGCAGCTTACTCAAAGGGGAGGCTCAGCCCCAGCATTTT
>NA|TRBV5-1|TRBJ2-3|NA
CASSFAPAGMGTDTQYF
TGCGCCAGCAGCTTCGCGCCAGCGGGTATGGGCACAGATACGCAGTATTTT
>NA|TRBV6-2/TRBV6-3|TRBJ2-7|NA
CASSSGPPYEQYF
TGTGCCAGCAGTTCTGGGCCTCCCTACGAGCAGTACTTC